This T cell receptor beta chain was identified during a study of molecular identifiers for immune sequencing clone quantification. Overall study results and limits: In CMV-specific effectors, clones above 20 copies held over 98% of molecules; naive, under 1%.

V shed 7 bases and J shed 0 bases, with 10 bases lying between them. The germline V gene has CDR1 DFQATT and CDR2 SNEGSKA (reference sequence). The CDR3 has 12 residues. In the case of this clonotype: Its antigen is not identified.

TCRdb reprocessed the PCR reads via MiXCR and lists one record per CDR3 protein. The sample holds 100,000 or so distinct CDR3 sequences, about 35% seen once. Specimen: naive CD8+ T cells from blood, with Jurkat cell RNA spiked in. Stated subset: FACS-sorted CD8+CD4-CCR7+CD45RA+ naive T cells. The chain joins TRBV20-1 to TRBJ2-7, with D possibly matching TRBD2 (6 bases). This clonotype originated in a human donor in good health. Some libraries in this study had Jurkat cell RNA spiked in. CDR3 bases: TGCAGTGTGGCGGGGAGCTCCTACGAGCAGTACTTC. The encoded protein is CSVAGSSYEQYF.